The rows below give T cell receptor beta chains drawn from one sample of a study of control samples from healthy donors and cancer patients. The table came from immunoSEQ multiplex PCR; TCRdb's copy has only in-frame clones and leaves some out. Among approximately 150,000 clones listed, roughly 94% were seen once. Sequenced input: blood. These receptors were obtained from a man in his forties or fifties in good health. Both conserved end residues are trimmed from each CDR3. Clone size is shown for a subset of rows, as once, few, many or a class of expanded clone.

V gene: TRBV5-1
J gene: TRBJ2-4
clone size: NA
CDR3 protein: ASSLGLLADHKRGNIQY

V gene: TRBV6-5
J gene: TRBJ1-2
clone size: NA
CDR3 protein: ASSYSAGGRIGGYT

V gene: TRBV2
J gene: TRBJ2-3
clone size: NA
CDR3 protein: ASQGRAGVSSTY

V gene: TRBV11-2
J gene: TRBJ2-6
clone size: NA
CDR3 protein: ASSSRTVEANVLT

V gene: TRBV11-3
J gene: TRBJ2-1
clone size: NA
CDR3 protein: ASSLLAGGHNEQF

V gene: TRBV2
J gene: TRBJ2-1
clone size: NA
CDR3 protein: ASSELGTSYNEQF

V gene: TRBV28
J gene: TRBJ1-2
clone size: NA
CDR3 protein: ASSSTTNYGYT

V gene: TRBV6-5
J gene: TRBJ1-1
clone size: NA
CDR3 protein: ASTWGRGNTEAF

V gene: TRBV5-1
J gene: TRBJ2-4
clone size: NA
CDR3 protein: ASSAIPGQGPPTTQY

V gene: TRBV10-3
J gene: TRBJ1-6
clone size: NA
CDR3 protein: AIGDREASIGSPLH

V gene: TRBV11-3
J gene: TRBJ2-2
clone size: NA
CDR3 protein: ASSNASRGLGGELF

V gene: TRBV9
J gene: TRBJ1-2
clone size: NA
CDR3 protein: ASSVDSGRGPYGYT

V gene: TRBV24-1
J gene: TRBJ2-5
clone size: NA
CDR3 protein: ATSDLLETQY

V gene: TRBV6-1
J gene: TRBJ1-2
clone size: NA
CDR3 protein: ASSELDSLGPYGYT

V gene: TRBV30
J gene: TRBJ1-2
clone size: NA
CDR3 protein: AWGSGQPYGYT

V gene: TRBV12-3/TRBV12-4
J gene: TRBJ2-1
clone size: NA
CDR3 protein: ASSYQGGEQF

V gene: TRBV6-5
J gene: TRBJ1-1
clone size: NA
CDR3 protein: ASSYFQGKAF

V gene: TRBV5-6
J gene: TRBJ1-1
clone size: NA
CDR3 protein: ASSGWNTEAF

V gene: TRBV7-9
J gene: TRBJ1-2
clone size: once
CDR3 protein: ASSLVAGLANYGYT

V gene: TRBV5-7
J gene: TRBJ1-6
clone size: NA
CDR3 protein: ARIQGPH

V gene: TRBV2
J gene: TRBJ1-5
clone size: NA
CDR3 protein: ASTGESNQPQH